Following are 19 T cell receptor beta chains from one sample sequenced in a study of blood T cell repertoires in COVID-19. Clones were sequenced by immunoSEQ multiplex PCR, and TCRdb holds only the in-frame ones, with some missing. The sample contains 250,000 to 300,000 clones, around 81% of which appear only once. The sample consisted of peripheral blood. The receptors come from a woman aged 55-69 years with active or convalescent COVID-19.

This rearrangement joins TRBV28 to TRBJ1-2, with 10 positions matching TRBD1. The V segment lost 4 bases and the J segment 8 bases; nucleotides outside the gene matches: 4. Germline V gives CDR1 MDHEN, CDR2 SYDVKM. There are 13 residues in the CDR3. The CDR3, as DNA: TGTGCCAGCAGTTGGGACAGGGGACGGGGCTACACCTTC. Protein sequence: CASSWDRGRGYTF.

The chain links TRBV7-3 to TRBJ2-5; 8 bases line up with TRBD1. Looked up from germline, CDR1 is SGHTA and CDR2 is FQGTGA. Unmatched junction bases numbered 0, after V lost 5 bases and J lost 4 bases. There are 12 residues in the CDR3. Here the CDR3 reads CASSDRGETQYF. CDR3 bases: TGTGCCAGCAGCGACAGGGGAGAGACCCAGTACTTC.

V usage is TRBV18 and J usage is TRBJ2-1, with D perhaps TRBD1 (6 bases). V dropped 1 base and J dropped 5 bases, with 9 bases sitting between them. This CDR3 is built from 14 residues. The germline gives CDR1 KGHSH, CDR2 LQKENI. The CDR3: CASSPRQDHNEQFF. Written as DNA, the CDR3 is TGTGCCAGCTCACCACGACAGGACCACAATGAGCAGTTCTTC. Full variable domain (remainder filled in from reference TRBV18 and TRBJ2-1): NAGVMQNPRHLVRRRGQEARLRCSPMKGHSHVYWYRQLPEEGLKFMVYLQKENIIDESGMPKERFSAEFPKEGPSILRIQQVVRGDSAAYFCASSPRQDHNEQFFGPGTRLTVL.

This clone appeared a single time. The rearrangement links TRBV7-9 to TRBJ2-1, with 12 bases aligning to TRBD2. J was trimmed by 5 bases and V by 5 bases; bases with no gene match: 4. This CDR3 is 15 amino acids long. CDR1 is SEHNR, CDR2 FQNEAQ, per germline (reference sequence). CDR3 coding DNA: TGTGCCAGCAGCCCCGGACTAGCGGGACACAATGAGCAGTTCTTC. Translation: CASSPGLAGHNEQFF.

Worth noting for this clone: An end of the junction differs from the germline gene, which may be a read error. The rearrangement links TRBV12-3 or TRBV12-4 to TRBJ1-2; D possibly corresponds to TRBD1 (5 bases). This CDR3 region has 13 residues. CDR3 DNA sequence: TGTGCCAGCAGTCACAGGAGTAACTCTGGCTACACCTTC. Protein sequence: CASSHRSNSGYTF.

DNA for the CDR3: TGTGCCAGCAGCTTAGGAGTTGGCGGGGAGCTGTTTTTT. Translated: CASSLGVGGELFF. The chain is built from TRBV7-8 and TRBJ2-2; D remains unclear. The V gene's germline CDR1 is SGHVS and CDR2 FQNEAQ. Trimming removed 1 base at V and 7 bases at J, with 7 bases between. CDR3 length: 13 amino acids.

This sequence joins TRBV4-3 and TRBJ1-2, with 7 bases identical to TRBD1. Germline V gene sequence: CDR1 LGHNA, CDR2 YSLEER. This CDR3 is 15 amino acids long. With 4 bases clipped from V and 0 bases from J, the junction kept 5 bases outside the gene matches. CDR3 sequence (DNA): TGCGCCAGCAGCCGTCGGGACAGCTCTAACTATGGCTACACCTTC. Translating it yields CASSRRDSSNYGYTF.

This sequence joins TRBV5-1 and TRBJ2-5; 7 nucleotides align to TRBD1. CDR1 and CDR2 (germline): SGHRS, YFSETQ. V trimming: 3 bases; J trimming: 0 bases; junction bases outside the gene matches: 5. The CDR3 spans 15 residues. The DNA of the CDR3 is TGCGCCAGCAGCTGGGACAGCTTGTACCAAGAGACCCAGTACTTC. The encoded protein is CASSWDSLYQETQYF.

V is TRBV7-2 and J is TRBJ1-4; D is unresolved. Trimming cost V 2 bases and J 7 bases, with 11 bases left between them. The CDR3 is made up of 14 amino acids. Germline V gives CDR1 SGHTA, CDR2 FQGNSA. CDR3 sequence reads: CASSLSTPGEKLFF. For the CDR3, the DNA is TGTGCCAGCAGCTTATCCACCCCGGGTGAAAAACTGTTTTTT.

This clone was seen more than once but under ten times. The rearrangement joins TRBV9 to TRBJ1-2; 8 positions agree with TRBD1. The J segment lost 7 bases and the V segment lost 2 bases, leaving 7 bases of the junction unmatched. This CDR3 is built from 14 residues. Germline V CDR1 and CDR2: SGDLS, YYNGEE. CDR3 residues: CASSVFDRGSGYTF. The CDR3 DNA reads as TGTGCCAGCAGCGTGTTCGACAGGGGTAGTGGCTACACCTTC. Together with reference TRBV9 and TRBJ1-2, the CDR3 gives the full variable domain: DSGVTQTPKHLITATGQRVTLRCSPRSGDLSVYWYQQSLDQGLQFLIQYYNGEERAKGNILERFSAQQFPDLHSELNLSSLELGDSALYFCASSVFDRGSGYTFGSGTRLTVV.

J is TRBJ2-3 and V is TRBV20-1, with 7 nucleotides matching TRBD2. The V and J ends lost 6 bases and 9 bases, in that order; junction bases with no gene match: 6. Germline V gene lookup returns CDR1 DFQATT and CDR2 SNEGSKA (reference sequence). The CDR3 covers 11 residues. CDR3 sequence reads: CSAFKRGTQYF. CDR3 nucleotides: TGCAGTGCCTTTAAGCGGGGAACGCAGTATTTT.

The V call is TRBV1, the J call TRBJ2-5; the tabulated D call, TRBD1, remains unverified against the DNA. TRBV1 is shown as a pseudogene. There are 15 residues in the CDR3. The CDR3 spells CTSSRLHRGKETQYF. For the CDR3, the DNA is TGCACCAGCAGCCGCCTGCACAGGGGGAAAGAGACCCAGTACTTC.

The rearrangement uses TRBV6-2 or TRBV6-3 and TRBJ2-3; 13 positions agree with TRBD2. The trim removed 0 bases at V and 2 bases at J, leaving 8 bases unmatched. There are 19 residues in the CDR3. CDR1 is MNHEY and CDR2 is SVGEGT in the germline V gene. The CDR3: CASSYSTVTSGGATDTQYF. The CDR3 nucleotides read TGTGCCAGCAGTTACTCAACAGTAACTAGCGGGGGGGCCACAGATACGCAGTATTTT.

The rearrangement links TRBV3-1 (or the pseudogene TRBV3-2) to TRBJ2-7, with TRBD1 identical over 9 bases. V lost 4 bases, J lost 3 bases, and 7 bases stayed unmatched. Germline values: CDR1 LGHDT, CDR2 YNNKEL (reference sequence). The CDR3 is made up of 15 amino acids. This CDR3 reads CASSPPTGGNYEQYF. Written as DNA, the CDR3 is TGTGCCAGCAGCCCCCCGACAGGGGGTAACTACGAGCAGTACTTC.

For the CDR3, the DNA is TGTGCCAGTAGTCCCGGGGCGGGGGGGACCAATGAGCAGTTCTTC. This translates into CASSPGAGGTNEQFF. The chain joins TRBV19 to TRBJ2-1; 9 bases fit TRBD2. Germline trimming cut 5 bases from V and 6 bases from J; bases unmatched to any gene: 8. Per the germline V gene, CDR1 is LNHDA and CDR2 is SQIVND (reference sequence). There are 15 residues in the CDR3.

The V gene is TRBV5-1, the J gene TRBJ2-1; D is possibly TRBD1 (6 bases). V lost 0 bases and J 6 bases, leaving 10 bases between the germline ends. Germline V gene sequence: CDR1 SGHRS, CDR2 YFSETQ. CDR3 size: 14 residues. The CDR3 nucleotides read TGCGCCAGCAGCTTGGGGACAGCTTCCAATGAGCAGTTCTTC. As protein: CASSLGTASNEQFF.

This chain uses TRBV6-5 with TRBJ2-2; TRBD2 is a possible D gene (6 bases). CDR1 is MNHEY and CDR2 is SVGAGI in the germline V gene. Trimming stripped 11 bases from V and 2 bases from J, with 12 bases between. The CDR3 extends over 13 amino acids. The CDR3, as DNA: TGTGCCTTCGGGACTTCAAACACCGGGGAGCTGTTTTTT. This codes for CAFGTSNTGELFF.

This chain links TRBV2 with TRBJ2-7; D perhaps matches TRBD1 (5 bases). V shed 6 bases and J shed 6 bases, with 12 bases lying between them. Germline V lookup: CDR1 SNHLY, CDR2 FYNNEI. The CDR3 runs to 12 residues. The CDR3 loop reads CASRGRVLEQYF. In nucleotides, the CDR3 is TGTGCCAGCAGGGGCAGGGTTCTCGAGCAGTACTTC.

The chain employs TRBV6-6 and TRBJ2-2; D remains ambiguous. V lost 0 bases and J 5 bases, leaving 10 bases between the germline ends. The CDR3 has 15 amino acids. The germline V gene encodes CDR1 MNHNY and CDR2 SVGAGI (reference sequence). The CDR3 nucleotides are TGTGCCAGCAGTTACTCGGGCCTCGAGACCGGGGAGCTGTTTTTT. Amino acid sequence: CASSYSGLETGELFF.